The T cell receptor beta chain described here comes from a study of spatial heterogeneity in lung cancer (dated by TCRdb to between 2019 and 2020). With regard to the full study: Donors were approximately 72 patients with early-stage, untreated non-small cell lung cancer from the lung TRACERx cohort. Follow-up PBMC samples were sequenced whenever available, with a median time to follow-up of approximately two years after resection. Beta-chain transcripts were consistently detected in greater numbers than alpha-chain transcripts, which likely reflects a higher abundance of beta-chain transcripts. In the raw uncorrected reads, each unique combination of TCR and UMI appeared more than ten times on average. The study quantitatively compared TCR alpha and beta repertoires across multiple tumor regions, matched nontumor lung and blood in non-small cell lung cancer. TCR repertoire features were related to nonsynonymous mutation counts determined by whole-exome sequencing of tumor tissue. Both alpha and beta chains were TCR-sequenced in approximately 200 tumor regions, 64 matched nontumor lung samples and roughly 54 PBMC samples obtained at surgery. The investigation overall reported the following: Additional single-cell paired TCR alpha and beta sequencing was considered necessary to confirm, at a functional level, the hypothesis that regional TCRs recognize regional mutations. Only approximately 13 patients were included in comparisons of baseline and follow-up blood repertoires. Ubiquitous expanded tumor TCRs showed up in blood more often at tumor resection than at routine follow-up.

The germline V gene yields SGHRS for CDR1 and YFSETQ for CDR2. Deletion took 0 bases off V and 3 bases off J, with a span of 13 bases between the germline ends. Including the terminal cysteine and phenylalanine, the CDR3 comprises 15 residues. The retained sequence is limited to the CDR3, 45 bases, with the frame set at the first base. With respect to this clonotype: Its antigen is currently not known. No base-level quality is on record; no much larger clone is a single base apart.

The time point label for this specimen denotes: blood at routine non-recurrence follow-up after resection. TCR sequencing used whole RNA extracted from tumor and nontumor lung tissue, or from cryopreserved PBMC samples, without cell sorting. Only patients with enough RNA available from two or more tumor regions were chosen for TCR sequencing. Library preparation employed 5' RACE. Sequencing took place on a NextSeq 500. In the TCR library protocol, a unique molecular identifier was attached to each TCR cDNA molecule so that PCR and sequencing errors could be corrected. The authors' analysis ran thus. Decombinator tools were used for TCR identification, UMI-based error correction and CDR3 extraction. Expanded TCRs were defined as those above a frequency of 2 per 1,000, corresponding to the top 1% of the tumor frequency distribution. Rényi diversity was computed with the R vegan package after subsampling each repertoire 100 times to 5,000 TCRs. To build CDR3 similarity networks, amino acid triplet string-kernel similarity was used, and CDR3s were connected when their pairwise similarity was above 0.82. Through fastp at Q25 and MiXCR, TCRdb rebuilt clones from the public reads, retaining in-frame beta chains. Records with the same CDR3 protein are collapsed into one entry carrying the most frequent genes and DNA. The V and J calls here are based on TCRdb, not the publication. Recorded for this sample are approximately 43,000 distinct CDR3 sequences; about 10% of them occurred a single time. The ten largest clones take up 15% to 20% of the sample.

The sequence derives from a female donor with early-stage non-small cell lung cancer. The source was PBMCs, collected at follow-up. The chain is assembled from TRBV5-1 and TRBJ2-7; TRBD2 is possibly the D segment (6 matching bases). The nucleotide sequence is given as TGCGCCAGCAGCTTGGGTTGGGGACTTGGCTACGAGCAGTACTTC. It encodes CASSLGWGLGYEQYF. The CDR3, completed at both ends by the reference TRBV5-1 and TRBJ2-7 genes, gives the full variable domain KAGVTQTPRYLIKTRGQQVTLSCSPISGHRSVSWYQQTPGQGLQFLFEYFSETQRNKGNFPGRFSGRQFSNSRSEMNVSTLELGDSALYLCASSLGWGLGYEQYFGPGTRLTVT.